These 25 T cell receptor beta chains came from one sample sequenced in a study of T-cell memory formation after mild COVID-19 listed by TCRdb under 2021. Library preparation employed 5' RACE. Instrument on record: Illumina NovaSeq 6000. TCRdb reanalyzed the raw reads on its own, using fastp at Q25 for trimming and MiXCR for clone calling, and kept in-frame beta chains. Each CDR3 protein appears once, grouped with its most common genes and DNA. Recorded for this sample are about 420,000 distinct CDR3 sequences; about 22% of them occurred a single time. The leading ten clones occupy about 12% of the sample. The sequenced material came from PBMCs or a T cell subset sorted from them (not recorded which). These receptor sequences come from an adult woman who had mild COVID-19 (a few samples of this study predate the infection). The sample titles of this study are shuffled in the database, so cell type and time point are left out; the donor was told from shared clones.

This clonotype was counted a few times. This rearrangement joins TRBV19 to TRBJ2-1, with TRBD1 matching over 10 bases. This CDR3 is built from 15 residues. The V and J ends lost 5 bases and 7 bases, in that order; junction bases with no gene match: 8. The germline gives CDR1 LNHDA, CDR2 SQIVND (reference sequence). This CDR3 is CASSPGQGSWNEQFF. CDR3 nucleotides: TGTGCCAGTAGTCCGGGACAGGGGAGTTGGAATGAGCAGTTCTTC.

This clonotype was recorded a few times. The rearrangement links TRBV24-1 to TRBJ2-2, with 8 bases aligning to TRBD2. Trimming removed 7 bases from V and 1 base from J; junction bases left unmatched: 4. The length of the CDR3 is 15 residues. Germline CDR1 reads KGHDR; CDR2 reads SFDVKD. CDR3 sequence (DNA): TGTGCCACCAGACCAACTAGCGGGAACACCGGGGAGCTGTTTTTT. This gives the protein CATRPTSGNTGELFF.

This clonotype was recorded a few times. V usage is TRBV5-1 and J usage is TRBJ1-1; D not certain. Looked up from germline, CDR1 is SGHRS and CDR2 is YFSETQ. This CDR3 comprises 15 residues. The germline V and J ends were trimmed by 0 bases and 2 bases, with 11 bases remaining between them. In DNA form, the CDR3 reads TGCGCCAGCAGCTTGGAATCGGGGAGCAACACTGAAGCTTTCTTT. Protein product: CASSLESGSNTEAFF.

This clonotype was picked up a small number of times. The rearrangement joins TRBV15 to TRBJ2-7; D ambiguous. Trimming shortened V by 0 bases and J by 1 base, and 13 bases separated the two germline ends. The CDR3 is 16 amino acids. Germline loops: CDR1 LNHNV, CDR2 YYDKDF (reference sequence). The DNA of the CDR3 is TGTGCCACCAGCAGAGATCGAGGTTTGGGATCCTACGAGCAGTACTTC. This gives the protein CATSRDRGLGSYEQYF.

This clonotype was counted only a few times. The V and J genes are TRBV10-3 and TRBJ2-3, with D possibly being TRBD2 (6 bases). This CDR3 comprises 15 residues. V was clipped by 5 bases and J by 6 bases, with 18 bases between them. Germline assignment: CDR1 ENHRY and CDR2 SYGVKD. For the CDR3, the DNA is TGTGCCATCAGTTATGGGGGGACCCGGAAGGATACGCAGTATTTT. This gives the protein CAISYGGTRKDTQYF.

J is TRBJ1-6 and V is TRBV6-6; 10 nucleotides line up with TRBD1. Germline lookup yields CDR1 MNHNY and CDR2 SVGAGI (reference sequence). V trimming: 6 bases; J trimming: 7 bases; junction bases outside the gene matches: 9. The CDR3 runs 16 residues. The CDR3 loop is CASSRRQGARNSPLHF. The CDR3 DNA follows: TGTGCCAGCAGCCGCCGACAGGGGGCTAGGAATTCACCCCTCCACTTT.

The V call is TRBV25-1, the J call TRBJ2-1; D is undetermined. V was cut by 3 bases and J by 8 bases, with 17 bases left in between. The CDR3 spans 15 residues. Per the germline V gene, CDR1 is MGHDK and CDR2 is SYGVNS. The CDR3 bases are TGTGCCAGCAGTGACCCCGGACGGTTAGTAGATGAGCAGTTCTTC. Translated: CASSDPGRLVDEQFF.

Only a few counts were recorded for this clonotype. The CDR3 nucleotides are TGTGCCAGCAGCGATCGAACTAGCAATCAGCCCCAGCATTTT. It translates to CASSDRTSNQPQHF. The rearrangement uses TRBV2 and TRBJ1-5; D is ambiguous. The CDR3 runs 14 residues. V was trimmed by 6 bases and J by 0 bases, leaving 9 bases between them. Looked up from germline, CDR1 is SNHLY and CDR2 is FYNNEI.

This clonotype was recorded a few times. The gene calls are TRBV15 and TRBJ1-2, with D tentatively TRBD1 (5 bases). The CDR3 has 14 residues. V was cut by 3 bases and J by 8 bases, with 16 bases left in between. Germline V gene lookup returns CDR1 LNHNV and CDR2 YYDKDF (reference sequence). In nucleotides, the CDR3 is TGTGCCACCAGCAGGCCCCCCGGGACGGTAGGCTACACCTTC. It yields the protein CATSRPPGTVGYTF.

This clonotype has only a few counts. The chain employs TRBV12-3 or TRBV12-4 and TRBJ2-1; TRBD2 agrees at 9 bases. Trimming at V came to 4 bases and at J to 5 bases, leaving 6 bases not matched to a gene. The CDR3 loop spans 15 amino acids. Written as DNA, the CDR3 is TGTGCCAGCAGTTGGAGCGGGGGGCCCCACAATGAGCAGTTCTTC. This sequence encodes CASSWSGGPHNEQFF.

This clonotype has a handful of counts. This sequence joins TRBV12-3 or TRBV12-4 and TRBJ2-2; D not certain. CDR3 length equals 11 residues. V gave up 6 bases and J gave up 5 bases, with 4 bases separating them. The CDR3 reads CASRMTGELFF. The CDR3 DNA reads TGTGCCAGCAGAATGACCGGGGAGCTGTTTTTT.

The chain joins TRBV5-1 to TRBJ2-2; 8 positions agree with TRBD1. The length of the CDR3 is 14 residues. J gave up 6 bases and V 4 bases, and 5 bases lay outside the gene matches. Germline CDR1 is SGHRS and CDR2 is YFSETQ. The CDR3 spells CASSGTGGAGELFF. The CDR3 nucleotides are TGCGCCAGCAGCGGGACAGGAGGGGCCGGGGAGCTGTTTTTT.

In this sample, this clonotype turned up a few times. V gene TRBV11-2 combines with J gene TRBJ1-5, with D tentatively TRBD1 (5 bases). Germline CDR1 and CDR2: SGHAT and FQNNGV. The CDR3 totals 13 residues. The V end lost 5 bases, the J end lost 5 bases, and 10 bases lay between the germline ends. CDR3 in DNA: TGTGCCAGCAGCCCGGGGACTTATCAGCCCCAGCATTTT. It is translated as CASSPGTYQPQHF.

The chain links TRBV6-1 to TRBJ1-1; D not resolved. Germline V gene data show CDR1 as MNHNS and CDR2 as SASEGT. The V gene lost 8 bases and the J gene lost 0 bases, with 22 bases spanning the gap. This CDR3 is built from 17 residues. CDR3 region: CASQVRRGSSVNTEAFF. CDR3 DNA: TGTGCCAGCCAAGTTAGGAGAGGGAGTTCGGTGAACACTGAAGCTTTCTTT.

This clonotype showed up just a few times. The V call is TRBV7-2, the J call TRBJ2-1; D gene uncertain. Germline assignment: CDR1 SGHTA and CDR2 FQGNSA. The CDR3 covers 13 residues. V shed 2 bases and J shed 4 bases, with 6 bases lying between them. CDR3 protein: CASSLSMYNEQFF. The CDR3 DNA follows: TGTGCCAGCAGCTTAAGTATGTACAATGAGCAGTTCTTC. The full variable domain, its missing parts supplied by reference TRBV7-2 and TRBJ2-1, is GAGVSQSPSNKVTEKGKDVELRCDPISGHTALYWYRQSLGQGLEFLIYFQGNSAPDKSGLPSDRFSAERTGGSVSTLTIQRTQQEDSAVYLCASSLSMYNEQFFGPGTRLTVL.

CDR3 coding DNA: TGCGCCAGCCGACAGGGCATAAACAATGAGCAGTTCTTC. It translates to CASRQGINNEQFF. The chain recombines TRBV5-1 with TRBJ2-1, with 7 bases lining up with TRBD1. CDR3 length equals 13 residues. The ends lost 7 bases at V and 5 bases at J; junction bases unmatched: 6. The V gene's germline CDR1 is SGHRS and CDR2 YFSETQ.

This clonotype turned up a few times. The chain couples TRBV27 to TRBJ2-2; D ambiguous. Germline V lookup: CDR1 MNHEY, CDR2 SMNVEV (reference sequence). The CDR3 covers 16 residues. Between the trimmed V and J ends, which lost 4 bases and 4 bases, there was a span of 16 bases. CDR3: CASSSRYDQVTGELFF. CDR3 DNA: TGTGCCAGCAGTTCCCGCTACGACCAGGTCACCGGGGAGCTGTTTTTT.

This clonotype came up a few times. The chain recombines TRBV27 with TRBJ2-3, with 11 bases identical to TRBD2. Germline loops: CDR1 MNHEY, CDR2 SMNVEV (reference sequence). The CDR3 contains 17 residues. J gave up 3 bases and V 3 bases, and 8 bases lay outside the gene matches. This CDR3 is CASSFVGTSGTTDTQYF. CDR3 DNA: TGTGCCAGCAGTTTTGTGGGGACTAGCGGAACTACAGATACGCAGTATTTT.

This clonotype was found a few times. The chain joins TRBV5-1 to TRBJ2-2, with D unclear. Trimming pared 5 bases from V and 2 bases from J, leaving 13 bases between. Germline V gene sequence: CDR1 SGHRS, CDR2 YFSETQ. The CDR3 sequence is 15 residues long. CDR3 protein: CASRPLWGNTGELFF. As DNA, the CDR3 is TGCGCCAGCAGGCCCCTGTGGGGTAACACCGGGGAGCTGTTTTTT. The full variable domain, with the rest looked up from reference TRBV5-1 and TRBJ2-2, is KAGVTQTPRYLIKTRGQQVTLSCSPISGHRSVSWYQQTPGQGLQFLFEYFSETQRNKGNFPGRFSGRQFSNSRSEMNVSTLELGDSALYLCASRPLWGNTGELFFGEGSRLTVL.

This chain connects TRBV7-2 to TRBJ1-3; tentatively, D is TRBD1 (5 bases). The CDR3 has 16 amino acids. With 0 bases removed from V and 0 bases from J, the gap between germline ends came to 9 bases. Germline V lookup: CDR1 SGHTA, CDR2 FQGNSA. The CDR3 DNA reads TGTGCCAGCAGCTTAGCACCAGGGTTCTCTGGAAACACCATATATTTT. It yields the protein CASSLAPGFSGNTIYF. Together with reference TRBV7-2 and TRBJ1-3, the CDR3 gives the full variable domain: GAGVSQSPSNKVTEKGKDVELRCDPISGHTALYWYRQSLGQGLEFLIYFQGNSAPDKSGLPSDRFSAERTGGSVSTLTIQRTQQEDSAVYLCASSLAPGFSGNTIYFGEGSWLTVV.

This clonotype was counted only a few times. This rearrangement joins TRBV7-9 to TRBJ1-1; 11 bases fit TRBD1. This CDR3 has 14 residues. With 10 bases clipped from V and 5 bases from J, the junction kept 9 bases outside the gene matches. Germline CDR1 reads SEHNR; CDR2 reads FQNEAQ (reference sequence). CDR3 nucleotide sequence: TGTGCCACCGACGGACAGGGGGCGGGGACTGAAGCTTTCTTT. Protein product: CATDGQGAGTEAFF.

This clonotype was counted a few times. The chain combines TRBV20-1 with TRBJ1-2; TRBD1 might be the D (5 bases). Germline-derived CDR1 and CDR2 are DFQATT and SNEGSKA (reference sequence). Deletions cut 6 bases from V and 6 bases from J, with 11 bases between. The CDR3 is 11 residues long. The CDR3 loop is CSALGGNGYTF. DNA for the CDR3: TGCAGTGCCCTCGGGGGTAATGGCTACACCTTC.

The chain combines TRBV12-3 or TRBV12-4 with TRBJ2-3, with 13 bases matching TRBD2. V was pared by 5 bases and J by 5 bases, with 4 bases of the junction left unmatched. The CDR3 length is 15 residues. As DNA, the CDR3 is TGTGCCAGCAGTCAAGGGACTAGCGGGGAAGATACGCAGTATTTT. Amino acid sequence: CASSQGTSGEDTQYF.

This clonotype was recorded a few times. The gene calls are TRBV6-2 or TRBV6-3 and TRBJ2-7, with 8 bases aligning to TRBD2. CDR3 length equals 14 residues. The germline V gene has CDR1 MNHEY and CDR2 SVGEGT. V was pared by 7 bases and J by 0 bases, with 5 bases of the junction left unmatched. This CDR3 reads CASTSTSVSYEQYF. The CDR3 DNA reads TGTGCCAGCACCTCGACTAGCGTCTCCTACGAGCAGTACTTC.

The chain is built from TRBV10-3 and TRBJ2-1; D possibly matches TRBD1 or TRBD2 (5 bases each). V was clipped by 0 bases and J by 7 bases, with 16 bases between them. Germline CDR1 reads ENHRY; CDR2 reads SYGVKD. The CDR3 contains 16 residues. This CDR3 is CAISESIGQGGNEQFF. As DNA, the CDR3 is TGTGCCATCAGTGAGTCGATCGGCCAGGGCGGGAATGAGCAGTTCTTC.